The 27 T cell receptor beta chains given below trace back to one sample, sequenced in a study of cytomegalovirus exposure and HLA in healthy donors. Sequenced by immunoSEQ multiplex PCR; TCRdb stores in-frame clones only, minus some. This sample carries 230,000 or so clones, almost 90% of them seen once, and the ten largest clones take around 3%. Material for sequencing was PBMCs. The source of these receptors is a woman between 18 and 30 years old in good health and CMV-seronegative.

This clone appeared once. CDR3 bases: TGTGCCAGCAGGGACCCAGGGGACGAGCAGTACTTC. This sequence encodes CASRDPGDEQYF. The rearrangement uses TRBV27 and TRBJ2-5; tentative D call: TRBD1 (6 bases). The DNA end favors TRBJ2-7, so the J call may be wrong. Germline-derived CDR1 and CDR2 are MNHEY and SMNVEV (reference sequence). The CDR3 consists of 12 residues.

The V and J genes are TRBV4-1 and TRBJ2-1; 9 bases are a match to TRBD2. The CDR3 contains 15 residues. Looked up from germline, CDR1 is MGHRA and CDR2 is YSYEKL. J lost 5 bases, V lost 4 bases, and 6 bases had no gene match. The CDR3 DNA is TGCGCCAGCAGCCCCTGGACTAGCGCGAACAATGAGCAGTTCTTC. As protein: CASSPWTSANNEQFF.

This clone appeared a few times. V and J are TRBV29-1 and TRBJ1-2, with TRBD1 identical over 7 bases. The CDR3 length is 13 residues. The germline V gene encodes CDR1 SQVTM and CDR2 ANQGSEA. V was clipped by 6 bases and J by 4 bases; unmatched bases: 8. CDR3 bases: TGCAGCGTCGACACAGGGGAGAGCTATGGCTACACCTTC. It is translated as CSVDTGESYGYTF. Full variable domain (rest looked up from reference TRBV29-1 and TRBJ1-2): SAVISQKPSRDICQRGTSLTIQCQVDSQVTMMFWYRQQPGQSLTLIATANQGSEATYESGFVIDKFPISRPNLTFSTLTVSNMSPEDSSIYLCSVDTGESYGYTFGSGTRLTVV.

This chain links TRBV19 with TRBJ1-5; TRBD1 agrees at 9 bases. This CDR3 is 16 amino acids long. Germline lookup yields CDR1 LNHDA and CDR2 SQIVND (reference sequence). The V and J ends lost 7 bases and 10 bases, in that order; junction bases with no gene match: 17. The CDR3 coding sequence is TGTGCCAGTACGCACCAACAGGGGGCGCTGATCCGACCCCAGCATTTT. Translated, it gives CASTHQQGALIRPQHF.

V usage is TRBV28 and J usage is TRBJ1-2, with 9 bases aligning to TRBD1. The CDR3 totals 14 residues. Germline CDR1 reads MDHEN; CDR2 reads SYDVKM. Trimming took 6 bases from V and 5 from J; bases not matched to a gene: 7. The DNA for the CDR3 is TGTGCCAGCAGCCTTACAGGGGGCATTTATGGCTACACCTTC. It encodes CASSLTGGIYGYTF.

The rearrangement links TRBV27 to TRBJ2-7; D remains unclear. Trimming took off 6 bases at V and 2 bases at J, with 11 bases between the two ends. Germline CDR1 is MNHEY and CDR2 is SMNVEV (reference sequence). The CDR3 is made up of 13 amino acids. This CDR3 reads CASSGLGTYEQYF. Written as DNA, the CDR3 is TGTGCCAGCAGCGGGTTAGGCACCTACGAGCAGTACTTC.

The rearrangement joins TRBV30 to TRBJ1-3; 9 nucleotides align to TRBD1. Germline values: CDR1 GTSNPN, CDR2 SVGIG (reference sequence). The CDR3 is 16 amino acids. V was clipped by 0 bases and J by 2 bases; unmatched bases: 5. The CDR3 nucleotides are TGTGCCTGGAGTGTAATGGGGACAGGGACTGGAAACACCATATATTTT. It codes for CAWSVMGTGTGNTIYF.

V and J are TRBV28 and TRBJ1-2; 9 bases agree with TRBD1. The V and J ends lost 6 bases and 4 bases, in that order; junction bases with no gene match: 6. Germline V gene data show CDR1 as MDHEN and CDR2 as SYDVKM. The CDR3 contains 14 residues. The CDR3 loop is CASRGSQGAYGYTF. In DNA, the CDR3 is TGTGCCAGCAGGGGATCACAGGGGGCCTATGGCTACACCTTC.

This chain connects TRBV28 to TRBJ1-2; 7 bases match TRBD1. The CDR3 extends over 14 amino acids. Trimming cost V 5 bases and J 0 bases; bases outside gene matches: 3. Germline CDR1 is MDHEN and CDR2 is SYDVKM. In DNA, the CDR3 is TGTGCCAGCAGTCACAGGGGTTCTAACTATGGCTACACCTTC. Amino acid sequence: CASSHRGSNYGYTF.

The V gene is TRBV4-1, the J gene TRBJ2-7, with 9 bases that match TRBD1. This CDR3 is 16 amino acids long. CDR1 is MGHRA and CDR2 is YSYEKL in the germline V gene. The V gene end was trimmed by 3 bases and the J gene end by 6 bases; junction bases not matched to a gene: 12. The CDR3 protein is CASSHVGTGISLEQYF. Written as DNA, the CDR3 is TGCGCCAGCAGCCACGTCGGGACAGGGATCTCCCTCGAGCAGTACTTC.

The chain has TRBV28 and TRBJ2-7, with D possibly TRBD1 on 7 matching bases. This CDR3 is 15 amino acids long. Per the germline V gene, CDR1 is MDHEN and CDR2 is SYDVKM. V was clipped by 5 bases and J by 7 bases, with 21 bases between them. CDR3 in amino acids: CASSPPAGGSREQYF. In DNA form, the CDR3 reads TGTGCCAGCAGTCCCCCGGCAGGGGGGTCGCGAGAGCAGTACTTC.

The rearrangement links TRBV11-2 to TRBJ2-1, with a tentative D call TRBD2 (6 bases). V was trimmed by 4 bases and J by 3 bases, leaving 13 bases between them. Looked up from germline, CDR1 is SGHAT and CDR2 is FQNNGV. The CDR3 spans 15 residues. DNA of the CDR3: TGTGCCAGCAGCTCTATTAGACTAGGCTACAATGAGCAGTTCTTC. Amino acids: CASSSIRLGYNEQFF.

The rearrangement uses TRBV5-1 and TRBJ2-7, with D possibly TRBD2 on 5 matching bases. Trimming took off 1 base at V and 2 bases at J, with 10 bases between the two ends. From germline, CDR1 is SGHRS and CDR2 YFSETQ. The CDR3 has 14 amino acids. The chain's CDR3 is CASSLPGLAYEQYF. The CDR3, as DNA: TGCGCCAGCAGCTTGCCGGGATTAGCCTACGAGCAGTACTTC.

The gene calls are TRBV14 and TRBJ1-2; D perhaps matches TRBD1 (5 bases). Germline V gene sequence: CDR1 SGHDN, CDR2 FVKESK. This CDR3 region has 15 residues. Trimming pared 3 bases from V and 3 bases from J, leaving 14 bases between. CDR3 region: CASSHPREGHYGYTF. Written as DNA, the CDR3 is TGTGCCAGCAGCCATCCCCGGGAGGGACACTATGGCTACACCTTC. The variable domain in full, with the rest retrieved from reference TRBV14 and TRBJ1-2, is EAGVTQFPSHSVIEKGQTVTLRCDPISGHDNLYWYRRVMGKEIKFLLHFVKESKQDESGMPNNRFLAERTGGTYSTLKVQPAELEDSGVYFCASSHPREGHYGYTFGSGTRLTVV.

The gene calls are TRBV28 and TRBJ2-2, with D possibly matching TRBD1 (6 bases). This CDR3 has 14 amino acids. The germline gives CDR1 MDHEN, CDR2 SYDVKM. Between the trimmed V and J ends, which lost 7 bases and 3 bases, there was a span of 12 bases. The CDR3 nucleotides read TGTGCCAGCAAACAGGGAGCGGACACCGGGGAGCTGTTTTTT. Translation gives CASKQGADTGELFF.

This chain links TRBV5-4 with TRBJ2-7, with 7 bases that match TRBD1. Trimming took 0 bases from V and 3 from J; bases not matched to a gene: 12. The CDR3 runs to 17 residues. Germline CDR1 reads SGHNT; CDR2 reads YYREEE (reference sequence). Written as DNA, the CDR3 is TGTGCCAGCAGCTTGGGCCACACCGGGACAGACATCTACGAGCAGTACTTC. Protein sequence: CASSLGHTGTDIYEQYF.

This clone appeared once. The J gene is TRBJ2-1, the V gene TRBV29-1, with 9 bases lining up with TRBD1. Looked up from germline, CDR1 is SQVTM and CDR2 is ANQGSEA. The junction had 11 bases not matched to a gene; V was cut back by 3 bases and J by 5 bases. This CDR3 contains 16 residues. For the CDR3, the DNA is TGCAGCGTTGAGGGACCTAGGGGACAGGGCAACAATGAGCAGTTCTTC. Translating gives CSVEGPRGQGNNEQFF.

CDR3 loop: CATHVTGTGVGELFF. The CDR3 DNA sequence: TGTGCCACCCATGTTACCGGGACAGGGGTCGGGGAGCTGTTTTTT. The V gene is TRBV6-1, the J gene TRBJ2-2; 10 nucleotides align to TRBD1. The CDR3 totals 15 residues. The germline CDR1 and CDR2 sequences are MNHNS and SASEGT. With 10 bases clipped from V and 7 bases from J, the junction kept 12 bases outside the gene matches.

The V call is TRBV28, the J call TRBJ2-7; 11 nucleotides align to TRBD2. Germline CDR1 is MDHEN and CDR2 is SYDVKM. The CDR3 runs 16 residues. V lost 6 bases to trimming and J lost 2 bases; unmatched junction nucleotides: 9. The CDR3 DNA reads TGTGCCAGCAGACCCCTACTAGCGGGGGCTACCTACGAGCAGTACTTC. Translating it yields CASRPLLAGATYEQYF.

The rearrangement uses TRBV15 and TRBJ2-5; 9 bases match TRBD2. The germline gives CDR1 LNHNV, CDR2 YYDKDF (reference sequence). With 5 bases clipped from V and 5 bases from J, the junction kept 0 bases outside the gene matches. The CDR3 is 12 residues long. CDR3: CATSGTSETQYF. In nucleotides, the CDR3 is TGTGCCACCAGCGGGACTAGCGAGACCCAGTACTTC.

This chain uses TRBV7-9 with TRBJ2-6, with 8 bases identical to TRBD1. The trim removed 5 bases at V and 0 bases at J, leaving 3 bases unmatched. From germline, CDR1 is SEHNR and CDR2 FQNEAQ (reference sequence). CDR3 length: 16 amino acids. The CDR3, as DNA: TGTGCCAGCAGCGGGACAGGCGGCTCTGGGGCCAACGTCCTGACTTTC. It yields the protein CASSGTGGSGANVLTF.

V usage is TRBV4-2 and J usage is TRBJ1-1, with a possible D match to TRBD1 (6 bases). With 0 bases removed from V and 0 bases from J, the gap between germline ends came to 20 bases. Per the germline V gene, CDR1 is LGHNA and CDR2 is YNFKEQ. This CDR3 has 19 amino acids. The CDR3 loop reads CASSQEGVGQRIMNTEAFF. For the CDR3, the DNA is TGTGCCAGCAGCCAAGAGGGAGTAGGACAGAGGATTATGAACACTGAAGCTTTCTTT.

The chain has TRBV9 and TRBJ2-3, with TRBD2 matching 8 bases. CDR3 size: 15 residues. V lost 2 bases to trimming and J lost 1 base; unmatched junction nucleotides: 3. Germline-derived CDR1 and CDR2 are SGDLS and YYNGEE. CDR3 in DNA: TGTGCCAGCAGCGTCGCGGGAGGCGGCACAGATACGCAGTATTTT. As protein: CASSVAGGGTDTQYF. Full variable domain (missing parts from reference TRBV9 and TRBJ2-3): DSGVTQTPKHLITATGQRVTLRCSPRSGDLSVYWYQQSLDQGLQFLIQYYNGEERAKGNILERFSAQQFPDLHSELNLSSLELGDSALYFCASSVAGGGTDTQYFGPGTRLTVL.

The chain recombines TRBV10-3 with TRBJ1-5; no firm D call. There are 15 residues in the CDR3. V shed 3 bases and J shed 0 bases, with 9 bases lying between them. Germline assignment: CDR1 ENHRY and CDR2 SYGVKD. The CDR3 region is CAISETKYSNQPQHF. In DNA form, the CDR3 reads TGTGCCATCAGTGAAACAAAGTATAGCAATCAGCCCCAGCATTTT.

The rearrangement joins TRBV5-6 to TRBJ2-6; no definite D call. V was pared by 3 bases and J by 2 bases, with 15 bases between. This CDR3 is built from 17 residues. Germline V gene lookup returns CDR1 SGHDT and CDR2 YYEEEE. The CDR3 spells CASSYPPRPAGANVLTF. As DNA, the CDR3 is TGTGCCAGCAGCTACCCGCCGAGGCCTGCTGGGGCCAACGTCCTGACTTTC. Full variable domain (rest looked up from reference TRBV5-6 and TRBJ2-6): DAGVTQSPTHLIKTRGQQVTLRCSPKSGHDTVSWYQQALGQGPQFIFQYYEEEERQRGNFPDRFSGHQFPNYSSELNVNALLLGDSALYLCASSYPPRPAGANVLTFGAGSRLTVL.

The V gene is TRBV9, the J gene TRBJ1-2; TRBD1 matches 7 bases. Germline V gene lookup returns CDR1 SGDLS and CDR2 YYNGEE. V lost 2 bases to trimming and J lost 7 bases; unmatched junction nucleotides: 17. The CDR3 contains 17 residues. This chain's CDR3 is CASSVISGTAPLFGYTF. The DNA of the CDR3 is TGTGCCAGCAGCGTGATTTCCGGGACAGCCCCTTTATTTGGCTACACCTTC.

The J gene is TRBJ1-1, the V gene TRBV7-9, with D uncertain. The V end lost 2 bases, the J end lost 0 bases, and 4 bases lay between the germline ends. CDR1 and CDR2 (germline): SEHNR, FQNEAQ (reference sequence). The CDR3 spans 13 residues. CDR3 in amino acids: CASSLSVNTEAFF. Here the CDR3 DNA reads TGTGCCAGCAGCTTATCCGTGAACACTGAAGCTTTCTTT.